These T cell receptor beta chains were read from a single sample in a study of blood T cell repertoires in COVID-19. The repertoire was sequenced with immunoSEQ multiplex PCR; TCRdb's copy has only in-frame clones and lacks some. The table shows some 150,000 clones, with roughly 76% occurring only once. The sequencing sample was made of peripheral blood. The receptors here all came from a human donor with acute or convalescent COVID-19. The donor label of this sample is uncertain. CDR3s include the opening cysteine and the closing phenylalanine or tryptophan. D genes are given only for firm matches. Only some rows state a clone size, as once, few, many or a class for expanded clones.

D	V	size	J	CDR3	DNA
TRBD1	TRBV24-1	.	TRBJ1-2	CATSDSSGAGGNGYTF	TGTGCCACCAGTGATTCATCCGGGGCAGGGGGAAATGGCTACACCTTC
.	TRBV6-2/TRBV6-3	.	TRBJ2-6	CASSYSKHFGYSGANVLTF	TGTGCCAGCAGTTACTCAAAACATTTCGGGTACTCTGGGGCCAACGTCCTGACTTTC
TRBD1	TRBV6-6	few	TRBJ2-3	CASSYGRDRVTQYF	TGTGCCAGCAGTTACGGCCGGGACAGGGTAACGCAGTATTTT
.	TRBV5-1	.	TRBJ1-6	CASGGESSSPLHF	TGCGCCAGCGGAGGAGAATCCTCGTCACCCCTCCACTTT
TRBD1	TRBV7-3	.	TRBJ1-1	CASSRGTMNTEAFF	TGTGCCAGCTCCAGGGGGACCATGAACACTGAAGCTTTCTTT
.	TRBV19	.	TRBJ2-2	CASTGGAGAGELFF	TGTGCCAGTACAGGGGGCGCGGGGGCCGGGGAGCTGTTTTTT
TRBD2	TRBV19	few	TRBJ2-1	CASSGGAGGEQFF	TGTGCCAGTAGCGGGGGGGCCGGTGGTGAGCAGTTCTTC
TRBD1	TRBV7-2	.	TRBJ1-1	CASSSLRGLTEAFF	TGTGCCAGCAGCTCCCTCAGGGGGCTCACTGAAGCTTTCTTT
TRBD1	TRBV27	few	TRBJ2-7	CASSSRTGGTSEQYF	TGTGCCAGCAGTTCCCGGACAGGGGGCACCTCGGAGCAGTACTTC
TRBD1	TRBV19	.	TRBJ2-2	CASSIDTGVTGELFF	TGTGCCAGTAGTATAGATACAGGGGTAACCGGGGAGCTGTTTTTT
.	TRBV5-6	.	TRBJ1-2	CASSTRGDYGYTF	TGTGCCAGCAGCACCAGGGGAGACTATGGCTACACCTTC
.	TRBV5-4	.	TRBJ2-1	CASSFGTPPNEQFF	TGTGCCAGCAGCTTCGGGACTCCCCCCAATGAGCAGTTCTTC
.	TRBV24-1	.	TRBJ1-1	CATSDLKGTEAFF	TGTGCCACCAGTGATTTGAAGGGGACTGAAGCTTTCTTT
.	TRBV3-1/TRBV3-2	.	TRBJ2-1	CASSWLGAGNEQFF	TGTGCCAGCAGCTGGCTAGGAGCTGGAAATGAGCAGTTCTTC
.	TRBV2	.	TRBJ1-5	CASRADRNQPQHF	TGTGCCAGCAGAGCCGACAGGAATCAGCCCCAGCATTTT
TRBD1	TRBV18	.	TRBJ1-4	CASAPGQAREKLFF	TGTGCCAGCGCGCCGGGACAGGCGAGGGAAAAACTGTTTTTT